This T cell receptor beta chain appears in the sequencing data of a study of blood T cell repertoires in COVID-19. Looking at the study overall: T cells, B-cell-depleted T cells, or PBMCs provided the cDNA or gDNA that served as material.

There are 14 residues in the CDR3. V lost 0 bases and J lost 6, with 9 bases in between. In germline, CDR1 is MNHEY, CDR2 SVGEGT. Per the authors' pipeline: Reference gene primer amplification gave estimated nucleated cell counts. The assay was immunoSEQ multiplex PCR, and TCRdb's table has in-frame clones only and misses some. From that table come the V and J calls and clone size; the DNA was used to work out D and trimming. This sample has about 210,000 clones, with about 91% found just once. What was sequenced was peripheral blood. This clonotype originated in a man under 40 with acute or convalescent COVID-19. The gene calls are TRBV6-2 or TRBV6-3 and TRBJ1-5, with D possibly being TRBD1 (6 bases). The CDR3: CASSYSQGTQPQHF. CDR3 coding DNA: TGTGCCAGCAGTTACTCGCAGGGGACTCAGCCCCAGCATTTT.